The 13 T cell receptor beta chains below all came from one sample that was sequenced in a study of shared clonotypes between healthy human individuals. The data were produced by immunoSEQ multiplex PCR, yet TCRdb's version contains in-frame clones alone and is incomplete. The sample contains some 1,100,000 clones, 78% of which appear only once. The sequencing input was memory CD4+ T cells from PBMCs. Subset: CD45RA-negative fraction. These receptors were obtained from a man aged 18 to 35 in good health. Some clones in this sample may be carry-over from other donors' samples.

V usage is TRBV4-1 and J usage is TRBJ2-3, with 7 positions matching TRBD2. The CDR3 totals 16 residues. From germline, CDR1 is MGHRA and CDR2 YSYEKL. V shed 0 bases, J shed 5 bases, and the junction held 8 bases outside the gene matches. CDR3 protein: CASSQDLAGVVDTQYF. DNA of the CDR3: TGCGCCAGCAGCCAAGATCTCGCGGGAGTGGTAGATACGCAGTATTTT.

The rearrangement links TRBV28 to TRBJ2-7; TRBD2 might be the D (5 bases). V was trimmed by 6 bases and J by 2 bases, leaving 14 bases between them. Per germline, CDR1 MDHEN and CDR2 SYDVKM. The CDR3 is 14 amino acids. The CDR3: CASSSPLVTYEQYF. The DNA of the CDR3 is TGTGCCAGCAGCTCCCCACTAGTAACCTACGAGCAGTACTTC.

The V gene is TRBV27, the J gene TRBJ2-7, with 7 positions matching TRBD2. The germline CDR1 and CDR2 sequences are MNHEY and SMNVEV (reference sequence). Germline trimming cut 2 bases from V and 3 bases from J; bases unmatched to any gene: 7. The CDR3 contains 15 residues. The CDR3 sequence: CASSLKPSGYYEQYF. In DNA form, the CDR3 reads TGTGCCAGCAGTTTAAAACCTAGCGGATACTACGAGCAGTACTTC.

The chain is built from TRBV6-1 and TRBJ2-1; 11 nucleotides match TRBD2. The CDR3 has 16 amino acids. J lost 7 bases, V lost 0 bases, and 5 bases had no gene match. Germline CDR1 MNHNS, CDR2 SASEGT. The CDR3 is CASSEALAGGGNEQFF. DNA of the CDR3: TGTGCCAGCAGTGAAGCGTTAGCGGGAGGGGGGAATGAGCAGTTCTTC.

The chain couples TRBV4-1 to TRBJ2-1; tentative D call: TRBD1 (6 bases). In germline, CDR1 is MGHRA, CDR2 YSYEKL. V lost 3 bases to trimming and J lost 14 bases, with 20 bases between them. CDR3 length: 14 residues. The CDR3 here is CASSQSEGQGWKFF. CDR3 nucleotides: TGCGCCAGCAGCCAGTCCGAGGGGCAGGGGTGGAAGTTCTTC.

CDR3 sequence: CASSLVRLAGGWEQYF. The CDR3 nucleotides read TGTGCCAGCAGCTTAGTCAGACTAGCGGGAGGATGGGAGCAGTACTTC. The chain recombines TRBV11-2 with TRBJ2-7, with 13 nucleotides matching TRBD2. The CDR3 sequence is 16 residues long. Unmatched junction bases numbered 7, after V lost 1 base and J lost 7 bases. In germline, CDR1 is SGHAT, CDR2 FQNNGV.

The chain carries TRBV27 and TRBJ1-2; TRBD1 is a possible D gene (5 bases). V was shortened by 5 bases and J by 4 bases, with 11 bases between the two germline ends. CDR1 is MNHEY and CDR2 is SMNVEV in the germline V gene (reference sequence). The CDR3 contains 13 residues. The CDR3 bases are TGTGCCAGCAGTGGGGGGTCCGGCTATGGCTACACCTTC. Protein sequence: CASSGGSGYGYTF.

The V gene is TRBV7-8, the J gene TRBJ2-7, with 11 bases lining up with TRBD2. V lost 8 bases to trimming and J lost 6 bases; unmatched junction nucleotides: 9. The CDR3 consists of 14 residues. Germline V gene sequence: CDR1 SGHVS, CDR2 FQNEAQ. For the CDR3, the DNA is TGTGCCAGCGAGGCGACTAGCGGGGCCGCCGAGCAGTACTTC. It codes for CASEATSGAAEQYF.

The chain links TRBV7-2 to TRBJ2-7, with unresolved D. The CDR3 sequence is 14 residues long. Between the trimmed V and J ends, which lost 8 bases and 4 bases, there was a span of 18 bases. In germline, CDR1 is SGHTA, CDR2 FQGNSA. The CDR3 DNA reads as TGTGCCAGCGGGGTGGATCCCTCGCTATACGAGCAGTACTTC. Translation: CASGVDPSLYEQYF. Full variable domain (missing parts from reference TRBV7-2 and TRBJ2-7): GAGVSQSPSNKVTEKGKDVELRCDPISGHTALYWYRQSLGQGLEFLIYFQGNSAPDKSGLPSDRFSAERTGGSVSTLTIQRTQQEDSAVYLCASGVDPSLYEQYFGPGTRLTVT.

Only a few counts were recorded for this clone. The chain carries TRBV30 and TRBJ1-1; maybe TRBD1 (6 bases). The germline CDR1 and CDR2 sequences are GTSNPN and SVGIG (reference sequence). V lost 5 bases and J lost 0, with 10 bases in between. This CDR3 comprises 13 residues. The CDR3 spells CAWGQNMNTEAFF. CDR3 bases: TGTGCCTGGGGACAGAACATGAACACTGAAGCTTTCTTT.

As to this clone: This sequence may be a read error, since a much larger clone differs from it by one base. V usage is TRBV5-5 and J usage is TRBJ2-5; no clear D gene. Germline CDR1 is SGHKS and CDR2 is YYEKEE (reference sequence). The CDR3 is made up of 12 amino acids. The germline V and J ends were trimmed by 2 bases and 1 base, with 3 bases remaining between them. The CDR3 loop is CASSFGQETQYF. The CDR3 DNA reads as TGTGCCAGCAGCTTTGGCCAAGAGACCCAGTACTTC.

This clone was counted ten times or more. The chain carries TRBV5-4 and TRBJ1-2; the D is unclear. In germline, CDR1 is SGHNT, CDR2 YYREEE (reference sequence). This CDR3 spans 13 amino acids. Trimming removed 6 bases at V and 4 bases at J, with 13 bases between. This chain's CDR3 is CASTSGSAYGYTF. The CDR3 DNA follows: TGTGCCAGCACGTCGGGGTCCGCCTATGGCTACACCTTC.

This clone was recorded only once. The chain carries TRBV28 and TRBJ2-1, with D perhaps TRBD1 (6 bases). The CDR3 consists of 14 residues. Looked up from germline, CDR1 is MDHEN and CDR2 is SYDVKM. V lost 5 bases, J lost 9 bases, and 17 bases lay in between. CDR3 amino acids: CASSRNQGGIEQFF. CDR3 DNA sequence: TGTGCCAGCAGTCGAAATCAAGGGGGAATTGAGCAGTTCTTC.